This T cell receptor (beta chain) was recovered during a study of blood T cell repertoires in COVID-19 (dated by TCRdb to 2019 to 2021). With regard to the full study: Samples covering the acute and convalescent phases of COVID-19 were provided by collaborators in the United States, Italy and Spain. Subjects who had been exposed to COVID-19, were actively infected with it, or had recovered from it provided the deeply sampled blood TCRbeta repertoires that made up the dataset. Where available, HLA class I and class II types were obtained from metadata supplied by the sample provider rather than from assay-based typing. The prospective study material was composed of cDNA or gDNA derived from T cells, B-cell-depleted T cells, or PBMCs. The samples were drawn from two sources: the first 160 participants of the ongoing ImmuneRACE study, and 1,000 to 1,500 subjects contributed by 6 global collaborators. A freely available public database, intended as a resource for researchers studying the immune response to SARS-CoV-2, is where the repertoires were released. Nearly every sample came with metadata listing a de-identified subject ID, COVID-19 status, age in years and sex. Findings and caveats that apply to the study as a whole: How much clinical and demographic metadata was included differed by source and by participant, and the metadata was provided uncurated.

Reading the germline V gene gives CDR1 KGHDR and CDR2 SFDVKD. V is clipped by 5 bases and J by 4 bases, and the sequence between their germline boundaries is 6 bases long. The CDR3, from cysteine to phenylalanine, totals 12 residues. The read is trimmed to its CDR3 DNA, 36 bases read in frame from base 1. TCRbeta CDR3 regions were amplified from genomic DNA by means of the immunoSEQ Assay, a bias-controlled multiplex PCR. On the authors' methods: Within the assay, amplification of reference gene primers was used to estimate how many nucleated cells each sample contained. To quantify the absolute abundance of each unique TCRbeta CDR3 rearrangement, sequence reads were collapsed and filtered. For each sample, productive Simpson clonality was calculated as the square root of Simpson's diversity index over productive rearrangements. Held by TCRdb, this immuneACCESS table contains in-frame sequences only and omits some clones. Under half of the omission traces to an unresolved V gene where checked; the cause of the rest is unknown. The V and J calls and clone size are taken from that table; D and trimming were inferred from the DNA. In this sample the table shows around 47,000 clones, 85% to 90% of which occur a single time. The ten largest account for over 8.5% of the sample.

With regard to this clone: The antigen this receptor binds is unknown. No base quality values were provided; no much bigger clone lies one nucleotide off.

Whole blood was collected in K2EDTA tubes by collaborating institutions according to the institutions' own protocols. For TCRbeta analysis, collaborators shipped samples in one of three forms: frozen whole blood, isolated PBMCs, or DNA extracted from either of those sample types. Recombination joined TRBV24-1 with TRBJ2-3, with the D gene uncertain. The clonotype comes from a man in his fifties with active COVID-19. The sample consisted of peripheral blood. This receptor has the CDR3 CATSGGSDTQYF. The nucleotide sequence is TGTGCCACCAGTGGTGGCTCAGATACGCAGTATTTT.